This TCR beta chain was identified during a study of beta chain features in type 1 diabetes. Study-level results: Individuals with type 1 diabetes displayed fewer insertions and more deletions at VDJ junctions. Within each of all four CD4+ subsets, Type 1 diabetes patients had TCRB CDR3s that were moderately but significantly shorter.

Regarding this clone: Its target is unknown.

Trimming cost V 4 bases and J 3 bases; bases outside gene matches: 15. This CDR3 has 17 amino acids. Looked up from germline, CDR1 is SGHVS and CDR2 is FNYEAQ. Reverse transcription of all isolated RNA meant that expressed TCRB transcripts were sequenced. Naive, central memory and regulatory T cell samples came to a mean of approximately 4 million reads. Here immunoSEQ multiplex PCR was the method, and the copy in TCRdb shows in-frame clones only, minus some. The sample includes under 350,000 clones, 13% to 15% seen only once; the top ten take under 0.02%. Each of the CD4+ naive, central memory, regulatory and stem cell-like memory populations was sorted via CD45RO/CCR7/CD25/CD127/CD95/CD27.

This clonotype was obtained from a man younger than 40 with type 1 diabetes. This chain connects TRBV7-6 to TRBJ2-7, with TRBD2 matching 7 bases. The specimen was naive CD4+ T cells from blood. The CDR3 here is CASSSYPLTSDNYEQYF. CDR3 DNA: TGTGCCAGCAGCTCCTATCCGCTCACTAGCGACAACTACGAGCAGTACTTC.